The clone carrying this T cell receptor beta chain was observed a few times. Its antigen is as yet unknown. This record belongs to a study of T-cell memory formation after mild COVID-19. Study information: Among the donors, TCR clusters were largely specific to each donor. The study's findings and limits: Within pre-infection memory, some responding clones were found, suggesting cross-reactive memory joined. Balance between CD4 and CD8 was seen in clones contracting day 15 to 85, and a CD4+ lean was seen in later expanders.

This CDR3 spans 13 amino acids. Germline V CDR1 and CDR2: MNHEY, SVGEGT. Losses at the gene ends were 6 bases for V and 7 bases for J; bases not matched to a gene: 5. A 5'RACE reaction primed in the constant segment made cDNA libraries of TCR alpha and TCR beta, and these carried sample barcodes and UMIs. From the 5' RACE reads, TCRdb called clonotypes with MiXCR, one entry per CDR3 protein. The sample records more than 250,000 distinct CDR3 sequences, around 17% being singletons. V usage is TRBV6-2 or TRBV6-3 and J usage is TRBJ2-3; 9 bases map to TRBD2. The sequencing input was PBMCs or a T cell subset sorted from them (not recorded which). The TCR comes from a man aged 18 to 29 who had mild COVID-19 (a few samples of this study predate the infection). Cell type and time point are not known. The CDR3, as DNA: TGTGCCAGCAGCCTAGCGGGGCCGAATACGCAGTATTTT. Its translation: CASSLAGPNTQYF.